This passage covers 32 T cell receptor beta chains from one sample sequenced in a study of T cells after posttransplantation cyclophosphamide. Generated by immunoSEQ multiplex PCR, the TCRdb table keeps only in-frame clones and is missing some. The data hold more than 10,000 clones, with around four fifths observed a single time. Treatment was busulfan-fludarabine conditioning, a marrow graft, and cyclophosphamide on days +3 and +4. The sample was PBMCs, taken roughly 2,000 days after allogeneic stem cell transplant with posttransplant cyclophosphamide. The receptors originated from a female patient aged 45-60 years who received an allogeneic stem cell transplant from a related donor, was CMV-positive, and had no GVHD. Some T cells may have come from the graft donor.

The chain employs TRBV5-8 and TRBJ2-1, with 12 positions matching TRBD2. V trimming: 3 bases; J trimming: 8 bases; junction bases outside the gene matches: 6. CDR3 size: 15 residues. From germline, CDR1 is SGHTS and CDR2 YDEGEE. As DNA, the CDR3 is TGTGCCAGCAGCTCGACTAGCGGGAGTTGGGATGAGCAGTTCTTC. This gives the protein CASSSTSGSWDEQFF.

The chain employs TRBV6-5 and TRBJ1-2; TRBD1 aligns across 7 bases. V was pared by 5 bases and J by 6 bases, with 9 bases of the junction left unmatched. The germline CDR1 and CDR2 sequences are MNHEY and SVGAGI. The CDR3 loop spans 14 amino acids. Here the CDR3 DNA reads TGTGCCAGCAGTCCCCTAGACAGGGTAGATGGCTACACCTTC. Residues: CASSPLDRVDGYTF.

Here the CDR3 reads CASSPITGGGYTF. In nucleotides, the CDR3 is TGCGCCAGCAGCCCAATTACCGGCGGTGGCTACACCTTC. The V gene is TRBV5-1, the J gene TRBJ1-2; D call uncertain. Per the germline V gene, CDR1 is SGHRS and CDR2 is YFSETQ. The CDR3 is 13 residues long. Trimming cost V 4 bases and J 7 bases, with 14 bases left between them.

The chain uses TRBV7-6 and TRBJ2-7, with D perhaps matching TRBD1 (5 bases). Germline loops: CDR1 SGHVS, CDR2 FNYEAQ. Trimming took off 5 bases at V and 2 bases at J, with 19 bases between the two ends. This CDR3 has 16 amino acids. CDR3 in DNA: TGTGCCAGCAGCGCCATCGGCCAGGGATTCGCCTACGAGCAGTACTTC. It yields the protein CASSAIGQGFAYEQYF.

The chain couples TRBV4-2 to TRBJ2-2; 15 bases agree with TRBD2. The CDR3 spans 16 residues. CDR1 and CDR2 from the germline V gene are LGHNA and YNFKEQ. J lost 3 bases, V lost 6 bases, and 2 bases had no gene match. CDR3 sequence reads: CASSRTSGRDTGELFF. CDR3 bases: TGTGCCAGCAGTAGGACTAGCGGGAGGGACACCGGGGAGCTGTTTTTT.

This chain connects TRBV6-6 to TRBJ1-5, with D perhaps TRBD1 (5 bases). The CDR3 is made up of 14 amino acids. From germline, CDR1 is MNHNY and CDR2 SVGAGI (reference sequence). The ends were cut back, 6 bases at V and 5 bases at J, with 14 bases in the middle. CDR3 in DNA: TGTGCCAGCAGACCAAGGGGCAGGGATCAGCCCCAGCATTTT. It codes for CASRPRGRDQPQHF.

As concerns this clone: Relative to the germline gene, one junction end is altered; a read error may explain this. The genes are TRBV28 and TRBJ1-5; D uncertain. CDR3 length: 13 residues. The germline CDR1 and CDR2 sequences are MDHEN and SYDVKM. This CDR3 is CASSLVSHQPQHF. CDR3 nucleotide sequence: TGTGCCAGCAGTTTGGTTAGCCATCAGCCCCAGCATTTT.

This chain connects TRBV5-6 to TRBJ1-5; weak D call: TRBD1 (5 bases). The germline V and J ends were trimmed by 0 bases and 4 bases, with 11 bases remaining between them. The CDR3 is 15 residues long. Germline loops: CDR1 SGHDT, CDR2 YYEEEE. The CDR3 protein is CASSLAGRVNQPQHF. CDR3 bases: TGTGCCAGCAGCTTGGCCGGCAGGGTGAATCAGCCCCAGCATTTT.

J is TRBJ2-1 and V is TRBV19; possible D gene TRBD2, 6 bases. Per germline, CDR1 LNHDA and CDR2 SQIVND (reference sequence). V was cut by 5 bases and J by 7 bases, with 15 bases left in between. The CDR3 spans 14 residues. The CDR3 sequence is CASSLGGGGNEQFF. The CDR3 nucleotides are TGTGCCAGTAGTTTGGGTGGGGGAGGTAATGAGCAGTTCTTC.

The rearrangement uses TRBV11-2 and TRBJ2-5; TRBD2 agrees at 7 bases. Germline V lookup: CDR1 SGHAT, CDR2 FQNNGV. The CDR3 runs to 10 residues. The junction had 1 base not matched to a gene; V was cut back by 8 bases and J by 7 bases. Written as DNA, the CDR3 is TGTGCCAGCGTAGCGGGGACCCAGTACTTC. Translating it yields CASVAGTQYF.

This sequence joins TRBV7-2 and TRBJ2-7; D is perhaps TRBD2 (5 bases). Germline CDR1 is SGHTA and CDR2 is FQGNSA. The CDR3 runs to 14 residues. V shed 5 bases and J shed 7 bases, with 18 bases lying between them. CDR3 in DNA: TGTGCCAGCAGCCCGAGTTCGGGGTGGAAAGAGCAGTACTTC. Translation: CASSPSSGWKEQYF.

This sequence joins TRBV30 and TRBJ1-1; 10 bases are shared with TRBD1. The germline CDR1 and CDR2 sequences are GTSNPN and SVGIG (reference sequence). The V segment lost 1 base and the J segment 3 bases; nucleotides outside the gene matches: 2. This CDR3 is 14 amino acids long. In DNA form, the CDR3 reads TGTGCCTGGAGTGGCGACAGGGGGCACACTGAAGCTTTCTTT. This codes for CAWSGDRGHTEAFF.

This chain links TRBV2 with TRBJ2-5; TRBD2 aligns across 12 bases. With V trimmed by 5 bases and J by 4 bases, 8 bases remained unmatched. CDR1 is SNHLY, CDR2 FYNNEI, per germline. This CDR3 region has 16 residues. The CDR3 region is CASSRASGRAVETQYF. In nucleotides, the CDR3 is TGTGCCAGCAGTCGGGCTAGCGGGAGGGCCGTAGAGACCCAGTACTTC.

V and J are TRBV5-6 and TRBJ2-3; 13 bases map to TRBD2. The CDR3 is 18 amino acids. V lost 3 bases and J lost 3; bases outside the gene matches: 10. Germline loops: CDR1 SGHDT, CDR2 YYEEEE. The CDR3 loop reads CASSSGLAGTFDTDTQYF. The CDR3 DNA follows: TGTGCCAGCAGCTCGGGACTAGCGGGAACTTTTGATACAGATACGCAGTATTTT.

This rearrangement joins TRBV2 to TRBJ2-2; 8 bases agree with TRBD1. The germline gives CDR1 SNHLY, CDR2 FYNNEI. V lost 6 bases and J lost 2; bases outside the gene matches: 2. The CDR3 runs to 14 residues. The CDR3 reads CASRDRVNTGELFF. The CDR3 DNA follows: TGTGCCAGCAGGGACAGGGTTAACACCGGGGAGCTGTTTTTT.

This chain connects TRBV2 to TRBJ1-2; D may be TRBD1 (6 bases). Germline V gives CDR1 SNHLY, CDR2 FYNNEI. CDR3 length: 16 residues. Trimming took off 7 bases at V and 8 bases at J, with 26 bases between the two ends. Here the CDR3 reads CASIAGEGRGGRGYTF. The CDR3 DNA follows: TGTGCCAGCATCGCCGGGGAGGGCAGGGGCGGTAGGGGCTACACCTTC.

V usage is TRBV19 and J usage is TRBJ1-5; weak D call: TRBD1 (5 bases). Germline V gives CDR1 LNHDA, CDR2 SQIVND (reference sequence). The V gene lost 7 bases and the J gene lost 1 base, with 8 bases spanning the gap. The CDR3 extends over 13 amino acids. CDR3 DNA sequence: TGTGCCAGTAATCAGGGAAGCAATCAGCCCCAGCATTTT. Its protein is CASNQGSNQPQHF.

This chain connects TRBV30 to TRBJ2-3, with no clear D. Germline V CDR1 and CDR2: GTSNPN, SVGIG (reference sequence). This CDR3 has 14 residues. The ends were cut back, 3 bases at V and 0 bases at J, with 10 bases in the middle. CDR3 sequence: CAWSNFISTDTQYF. The CDR3 nucleotides read TGTGCCTGGAGCAACTTTATTAGCACAGATACGCAGTATTTT.

This clone was counted between two and nine times. The chain joins TRBV4-3 to TRBJ2-4; perhaps TRBD2 as D (5 bases). V lost 3 bases to trimming and J lost 8 bases, with 17 bases between them. The CDR3 sequence is 15 residues long. The germline V gene has CDR1 LGHNA and CDR2 YSLEER. CDR3 sequence (DNA): TGCGCCAGCAGCCAGGAAAGGAGCCTGGGAGACATTCAGTACTTC. Protein: CASSQERSLGDIQYF.

This clone was seen just once. This chain joins TRBV29-1 and TRBJ1-2; 8 bases are shared with TRBD1. The CDR3 is 13 residues long. V shed 4 bases and J 7 bases; nucleotides not matched to a gene: 8. From germline, CDR1 is SQVTM and CDR2 ANQGSEA. This CDR3 reads CSVGGAGGRGYTF. The CDR3 nucleotides are TGCAGCGTTGGAGGGGCAGGGGGCCGTGGCTACACCTTC. Full variable domain (rest looked up from reference TRBV29-1 and TRBJ1-2): SAVISQKPSRDICQRGTSLTIQCQVDSQVTMMFWYRQQPGQSLTLIATANQGSEATYESGFVIDKFPISRPNLTFSTLTVSNMSPEDSSIYLCSVGGAGGRGYTFGSGTRLTVV.

The chain joins TRBV30 to TRBJ1-5, with 8 bases identical to TRBD1. After removal of 3 bases from V and 4 bases from J, the junction contained 11 bases not matched to a gene. The germline V gene encodes CDR1 GTSNPN and CDR2 SVGIG (reference sequence). The CDR3 consists of 16 residues. CDR3 nucleotide sequence: TGTGCCTGGAGAGACAGGGGCGGGGAAGGAAATCAGCCCCAGCATTTT. It specifies CAWRDRGGEGNQPQHF.

The chain joins TRBV7-9 to TRBJ2-1; 8 positions agree with TRBD1. The CDR3 sequence is 15 residues long. V gave up 5 bases and J gave up 7 bases; unmatched junction bases: 10. CDR1 is SEHNR and CDR2 is FQNEAQ in the germline V gene (reference sequence). The CDR3 region has the DNA TGTGCCAGCAGCCCCGGACAGGGTGTTAAGAATGAGCAGTTCTTC. Protein product: CASSPGQGVKNEQFF.

V usage is TRBV5-4 and J usage is TRBJ2-7; a weak D match, TRBD1 (6 bases). Germline CDR1 SGHNT, CDR2 YYREEE (reference sequence). The CDR3 has 15 residues. The germline V and J ends were trimmed by 2 bases and 4 bases, with 16 bases remaining between them. CDR3 sequence reads: CASSLFGRGSYEQYF. CDR3 bases: TGTGCCAGCAGCTTATTCGGCAGGGGTAGTTACGAGCAGTACTTC.

The chain joins TRBV5-4 to TRBJ1-1; TRBD1 might be the D (6 bases). CDR1 is SGHNT, CDR2 YYREEE, per germline (reference sequence). This CDR3 is built from 14 residues. Trimming left V 0 bases short and J 6 bases short, with 12 bases between. The DNA for the CDR3 is TGTGCCAGCAGCTTGGATAACAGGGTCTCTGAAGCTTTCTTT. As protein: CASSLDNRVSEAFF.

V is TRBV5-1 and J is TRBJ2-7, with 14 bases aligning to TRBD2. J lost 10 bases, V lost 4 bases, and 16 bases had no gene match. This CDR3 is built from 17 residues. The germline gives CDR1 SGHRS, CDR2 YFSETQ. CDR3 bases: TGCGCCAGCAGCCCGGGACTAGCGGGAGTGCCCGCCGGGATACAGTACTTC. It codes for CASSPGLAGVPAGIQYF.

This clone occurred once. This chain uses TRBV4-2 with TRBJ2-7; TRBD1 is a possible D gene (5 bases). This CDR3 region has 12 residues. Germline CDR1 LGHNA, CDR2 YNFKEQ. Trimming cost V 4 bases and J 7 bases, with 11 bases left between them. The CDR3: CASSPDTTEQYF. As DNA, the CDR3 is TGTGCCAGCAGCCCGGACACTACAGAGCAGTACTTC.

The rearrangement uses TRBV9 and TRBJ2-3; TRBD2 agrees at 11 bases. V lost 3 bases to trimming and J lost 1 base; unmatched junction nucleotides: 10. Germline V lookup: CDR1 SGDLS, CDR2 YYNGEE. The CDR3 length is 18 residues. CDR3 protein: CASSEPLSGRAGTDTQYF. CDR3 sequence (DNA): TGTGCCAGCAGCGAGCCCCTTAGCGGGAGGGCCGGCACAGATACGCAGTATTTT.

This clone was detected a few times. This sequence joins TRBV23-1 and TRBJ1-2, with D uncertain. Being an ORF, TRBV23-1 has a function that is uncertain. The CDR3 length is 14 residues. V was cut by 0 bases and J by 5 bases, with 10 bases left in between. CDR3 DNA sequence: TGCGCCAGCAGTCAATCGAGCAGGCCTTATGGCTACACCTTC. It specifies CASSQSSRPYGYTF.

J is TRBJ1-4 and V is TRBV7-9; no clear D gene. The CDR3 consists of 14 residues. Germline V gene sequence: CDR1 SEHNR, CDR2 FQNEAQ (reference sequence). V lost 5 bases and J 8 bases, leaving 15 bases between the germline ends. The CDR3 DNA reads TGTGCCAGCAGCCCCGGGTCGGGTCGAGAAAAACTGTTTTTT. Translation gives CASSPGSGREKLFF.

The gene calls are TRBV7-2 and TRBJ1-1; D unresolved. Germline V gene data show CDR1 as SGHTA and CDR2 as FQGNSA. This CDR3 contains 14 residues. The V and J ends lost 1 base and 2 bases respectively, with 8 bases between them. The CDR3 reads CASSLVPGNTEAFF. The CDR3, as DNA: TGTGCCAGCAGCTTAGTTCCGGGAAACACTGAAGCTTTCTTT.

The chain carries TRBV5-5 and TRBJ1-2; the D is unclear. Trimming took 0 bases from V and 3 from J, leaving 12 bases between them. This CDR3 contains 15 residues. The V gene's germline CDR1 is SGHKS and CDR2 YYEKEE (reference sequence). Here the CDR3 reads CASSLVLADYYGYTF. The CDR3 nucleotides read TGTGCCAGCAGCTTGGTCCTGGCAGATTACTATGGCTACACCTTC.

This clone showed up just once. This rearrangement joins TRBV6-6 to TRBJ2-1, with 8 bases aligning to TRBD1. The CDR3 has 16 amino acids. The germline V gene encodes CDR1 MNHNY and CDR2 SVGAGI (reference sequence). With V trimmed by 2 bases and J by 7 bases, 10 bases remained unmatched. The CDR3: CASSYPFAGGTNEQFF. The CDR3 nucleotides are TGTGCCAGCAGTTACCCTTTCGCAGGGGGCACAAATGAGCAGTTCTTC.